This TCR beta chain was identified during a study of shared clonotypes between healthy human individuals. Study observations and caveats: Richness estimates generally favored naive over memory subsets.

Splitting of CD4+ cells produced CD45RA+ naive and CD45RA-negative memory subsets. About this clone: The antigen remains unidentified.

This CDR3 spans 14 amino acids. Germline CDR1 is SGHRS and CDR2 is YFSETQ. Trimming at V came to 4 bases and at J to 1 base, leaving 4 bases not matched to a gene. The test was conducted at deep level. Here immunoSEQ multiplex PCR was the method, and the copy in TCRdb shows in-frame clones only, minus some. Among some 2,500,000 clones listed, roughly 90% were seen once. Sequences were obtained from naive CD4+ T cells from PBMCs. The subset here: CD45RA+ positively selected. V and J are TRBV5-1 and TRBJ1-1; TRBD1 agrees at 7 bases. The origin of this receptor is a man in his late teens or twenties in good health. Some clones in this sample may be carry-over from other donors' samples. The CDR3 DNA reads as TGCGCCAGCAGCCCGGGACAGCAGAACACTGAAGCTTTCTTT. Its translation: CASSPGQQNTEAFF. The whole variable domain, filled in from reference TRBV5-1 and TRBJ1-1, reads KAGVTQTPRYLIKTRGQQVTLSCSPISGHRSVSWYQQTPGQGLQFLFEYFSETQRNKGNFPGRFSGRQFSNSRSEMNVSTLELGDSALYLCASSPGQQNTEAFFGQGTRLTVV.